The clone carrying this TCR beta chain was counted between two and nine times. The CDR3 runs 17 residues. Germline V gene lookup returns CDR1 MNHNS and CDR2 SASEGT. V was clipped by 2 bases and J by 0 bases, with 14 bases between them. TCRdb independently ran MiXCR on the reads; one entry per CDR3 protein. This table has about 530,000 distinct CDR3 sequences, more than 25% appearing once. The data belong to a study of T cell repertoires in cytomegalovirus infection. Study overall: Through public TCR beta signatures, both CMV infection and matching HLA type were indicated.

This clonotype was sampled from a human donor in good health (CMV status not recorded). Some clones in this sample may be carry-over from other donors' samples. This chain connects TRBV6-1 to TRBJ1-5; weak D call: TRBD1 (6 bases). Sequenced input: PBMCs. The CDR3 is CASSESTGRYSNQPQHF. DNA for the CDR3: TGTGCCAGCAGTGAAAGTACAGGGCGATATAGCAATCAGCCCCAGCATTTT.